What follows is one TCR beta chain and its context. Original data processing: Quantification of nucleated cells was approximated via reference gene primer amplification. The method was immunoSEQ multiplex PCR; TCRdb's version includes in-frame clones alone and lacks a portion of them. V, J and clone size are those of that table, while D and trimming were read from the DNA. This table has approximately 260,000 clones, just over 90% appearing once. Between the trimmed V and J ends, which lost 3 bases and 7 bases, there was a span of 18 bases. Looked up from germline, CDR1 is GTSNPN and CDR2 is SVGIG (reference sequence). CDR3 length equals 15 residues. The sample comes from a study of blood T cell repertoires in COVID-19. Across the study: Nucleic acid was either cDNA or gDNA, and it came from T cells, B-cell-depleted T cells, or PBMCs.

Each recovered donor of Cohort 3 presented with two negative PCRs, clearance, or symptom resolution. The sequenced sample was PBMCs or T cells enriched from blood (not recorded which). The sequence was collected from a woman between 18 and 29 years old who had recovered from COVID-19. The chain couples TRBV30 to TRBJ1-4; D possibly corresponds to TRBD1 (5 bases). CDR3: CAWRARGSAGEKLFF. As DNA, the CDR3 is TGTGCCTGGAGAGCCCGGGGGTCGGCAGGTGAAAAACTGTTTTTT.